This T cell receptor beta chain is from a study of blood T cell repertoires in COVID-19. About the research overall: Samples representing acute and convalescent COVID-19 were sourced from the United States, Italy and Spain. T cells, B-cell-depleted T cells, or PBMCs supplied cDNA or gDNA.

The CDR3 totals 17 residues. Germline-derived CDR1 and CDR2 are LNHNV and YYDKDF (reference sequence). Trimming cost V 4 bases and J 4 bases; bases outside gene matches: 13. Original methodology: Amplified reference gene primers provided the basis for estimating nucleated cell counts. The data were produced by immunoSEQ multiplex PCR, yet TCRdb's version contains in-frame clones alone and is incomplete. The V and J calls and clone size come from that table; D and trimming were worked out from the DNA. The data show tens of thousands of clones, around 87% seen once. The TCR was taken from a woman aged 45-59 years with active or convalescent COVID-19. The chain carries TRBV15 and TRBJ2-7; 10 bases are shared with TRBD1. The sequenced material came from peripheral blood. The CDR3 loop is CATSTRDRGSGWYEQYF. CDR3 DNA sequence: TGTGCCACCAGCACTCGGGACAGGGGAAGTGGTTGGTACGAGCAGTACTTC.